This TCR beta chain is drawn from a study of graft-versus-host responses after intestinal transplantation. TCRdb's copy holds only in-frame clones and misses some; the assay was immunoSEQ multiplex PCR. This repertoire shows tens of thousands of clones, roughly 90% found once; its top ten account for roughly 2.5%. CDR1 is MGHRA and CDR2 is YSYEKL in the germline V gene. This CDR3 is built from 15 residues. V was trimmed by 1 base and J by 1 base, leaving 11 bases between them. Comments on this clone: Its antigen remains unknown.

This TCR was recovered from a human donor who received an intestinal transplant. Sequences were derived from unstimulated CD8+ T cells sorted from spleen or lymph node cells, sampled before intestinal transplant. The chain combines TRBV4-1 with TRBJ2-7; D uncertain. The CDR3: CASSQVPTDSYEQYF. The CDR3, as DNA: TGCGCCAGCAGCCAAGTCCCCACAGATTCCTACGAGCAGTACTTC.